A selection of T cell receptor beta chains follows, all from one sample in a study of T cell clones after liver transplantation. Profiling relied on immunoSEQ multiplex PCR, and the TCRdb table lists in-frame clones only, not all of them. The data show 9,500 to 15,000 clones, with roughly 70% seen just once and 30% to 40% held by the top ten. This specimen was CD8+ T cells from blood, taken at the 22-month timepoint. These receptors originate from a human patient who received a liver transplant. Some of the T cells may derive from the graft donor. Each CDR3 is given with its conserved first and last residue. A D gene is named only where the DNA matches it firmly. Clone size appears in some rows only: once, few, many, or a class for an expanded clone.

clone_size	cdr3_length	d_call	v_call	j_call	cdr3_nt	cdr3_aa
few	14	TRBD2	TRBV6-4	TRBJ2-1	TGTGCCAGCAGTGGGACTAGCGGGGGCAATGAGCAGTTCTTC	CASSGTSGGNEQFF
.	12	.	TRBV5-4	TRBJ2-5	TGTGCCAGCAGCTTGGGACCGGAGACCCAGTACTTC	CASSLGPETQYF
.	14	TRBD1	TRBV6-1	TRBJ2-1	TGTGCCAGCAGCCCGGGACAGGGGGTCAATGAGCAGTTCTTC	CASSPGQGVNEQFF
.	17	.	TRBV9	TRBJ2-2	TGTGCCAGCAGCCACGCCGGTGGGAGCGGTGGTAACGGGGAGCTGTTTTTT	CASSHAGGSGGNGELFF
few	14	.	TRBV27	TRBJ2-7	TGTGCCAGCAGTTTATCGGGGAAAAGGGCGGAGCAGTACTTC	CASSLSGKRAEQYF
.	18	.	TRBV10-3	TRBJ2-6	TGTGCCATCAGAAGAGACAGGTCCCTACTCTCTGGGGCCAACGTCCTGACTTTC	CAIRRDRSLLSGANVLTF
.	14	.	TRBV29-1	TRBJ2-7	TGCAGCGTTGCAGAGCGACCAAGCTCCTACGAGCAGTACTTC	CSVAERPSSYEQYF
few	15	TRBD1	TRBV4-3	TRBJ2-7	TGCGCCAGCAGTCCCGGGACAGGGGCTTCCTACGAGCAGTACTTC	CASSPGTGASYEQYF
few	15	TRBD1	TRBV4-2	TRBJ1-6	TGTGCCAGCAGCCAAGCGGGACAGCGAAATTCACCCCTCCACTTT	CASSQAGQRNSPLHF
.	12	.	TRBV7-2	TRBJ1-4	TGTGCCAGCAGCCGCCCGGGCTCCCGTATGTTTTTT	CASSRPGSRMFF
.	14	.	TRBV19	TRBJ2-7	TGTGCCAGTAGTATATCGTTCTGGTCCTACGAGCAGTACTTC	CASSISFWSYEQYF
few	15	.	TRBV14	TRBJ2-7	TGTGCCAGCAGCCAAGAACGGGACACCCTTCAGGAGCAGTACTTC	CASSQERDTLQEQYF
.	12	TRBD2	TRBV11-3	TRBJ2-1	TGTGCCAGCTCAGCGGGGGGGCTCAAGCAGTTCTTC	CASSAGGLKQFF
.	11	.	TRBV28	TRBJ2-5	TGTGCCAGCAGCACCGGAGAGACCCAGTACTTC	CASSTGETQYF
.	18	.	TRBV5-6	TRBJ2-1	TGTGCCAGCAGCTTGGAGGGTGGGGCAGCTAGCTCCTACAATGAGCAGTTCTTC	CASSLEGGAASSYNEQFF
.	13	.	TRBV14	TRBJ2-7	TGTGCCAGCAGCCAAGAGGTTTCCTACGAGCAGTACTTC	CASSQEVSYEQYF
.	12	.	TRBV28	TRBJ2-1	TGTGCCAGCAATCGGAGGGGTAATGAGCAGTTCTTC	CASNRRGNEQFF
.	12	.	TRBV9	TRBJ2-7	TGTGCCAGCAGGGGGGACTCCTACGAGCAGTACTTC	CASRGDSYEQYF